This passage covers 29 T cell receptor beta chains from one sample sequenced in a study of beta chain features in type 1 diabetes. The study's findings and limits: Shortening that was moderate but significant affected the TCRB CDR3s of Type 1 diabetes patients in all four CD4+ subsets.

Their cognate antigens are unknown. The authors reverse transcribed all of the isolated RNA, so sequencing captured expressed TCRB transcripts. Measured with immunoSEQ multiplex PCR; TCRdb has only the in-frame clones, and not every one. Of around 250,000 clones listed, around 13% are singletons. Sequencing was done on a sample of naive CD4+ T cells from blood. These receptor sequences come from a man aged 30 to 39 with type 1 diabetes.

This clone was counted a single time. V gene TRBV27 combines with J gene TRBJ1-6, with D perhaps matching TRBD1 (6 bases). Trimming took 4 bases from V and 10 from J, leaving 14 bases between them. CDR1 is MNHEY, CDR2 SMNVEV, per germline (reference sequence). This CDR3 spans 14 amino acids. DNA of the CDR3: TGTGCCAGCAGTTCTTGGACAGAGGGATCACCCCTCCACTTT. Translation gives CASSSWTEGSPLHF.

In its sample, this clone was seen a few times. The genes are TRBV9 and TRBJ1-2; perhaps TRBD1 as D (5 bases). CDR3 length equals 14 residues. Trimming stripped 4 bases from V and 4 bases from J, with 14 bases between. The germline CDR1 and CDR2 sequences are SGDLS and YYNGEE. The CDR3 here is CASSRGELGYGYTF. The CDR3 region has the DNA TGTGCCAGCAGCCGGGGGGAGCTCGGCTATGGCTACACCTTC.

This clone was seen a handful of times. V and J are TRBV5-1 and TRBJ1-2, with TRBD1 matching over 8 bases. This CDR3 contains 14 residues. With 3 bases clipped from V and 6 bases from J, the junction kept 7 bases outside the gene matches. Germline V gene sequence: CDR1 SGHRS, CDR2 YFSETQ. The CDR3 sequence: CASSSGQGVDGYTF. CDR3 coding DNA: TGCGCCAGCAGCTCTGGACAGGGAGTAGATGGCTACACCTTC.

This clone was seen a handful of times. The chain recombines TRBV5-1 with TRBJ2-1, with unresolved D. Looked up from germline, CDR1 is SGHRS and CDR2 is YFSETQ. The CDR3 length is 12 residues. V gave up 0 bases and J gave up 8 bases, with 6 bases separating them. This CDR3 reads CASSLEADEQFF. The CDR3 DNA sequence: TGCGCCAGCAGCTTGGAGGCGGATGAGCAGTTCTTC.

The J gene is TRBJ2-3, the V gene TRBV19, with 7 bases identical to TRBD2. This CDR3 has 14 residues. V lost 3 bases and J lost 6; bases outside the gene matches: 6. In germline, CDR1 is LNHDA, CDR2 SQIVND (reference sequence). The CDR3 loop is CASSIGGKPDTQYF. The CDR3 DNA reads TGTGCCAGTAGTATCGGGGGGAAGCCCGATACGCAGTATTTT.

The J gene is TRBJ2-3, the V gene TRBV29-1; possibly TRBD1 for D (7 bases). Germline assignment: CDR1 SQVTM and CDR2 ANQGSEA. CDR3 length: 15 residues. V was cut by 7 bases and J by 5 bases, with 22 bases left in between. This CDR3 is CSGRERATGIDTQYF. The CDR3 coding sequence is TGCAGCGGGAGGGAAAGAGCGACAGGGATAGATACGCAGTATTTT.

The CDR3 nucleotides are TGTGCCTGGAGCACAGGGACGGGTCAGCCCCAGCATTTT. Residues: CAWSTGTGQPQHF. The chain combines TRBV30 with TRBJ1-5, with D possibly matching TRBD1 (6 bases). The CDR3 extends over 13 amino acids. Germline V gene data show CDR1 as GTSNPN and CDR2 as SVGIG (reference sequence). Trimming stripped 3 bases from V and 6 bases from J, with 12 bases between. Using reference TRBV30 and TRBJ1-5 for the parts outside the CDR3, the full variable domain is SQTIHQWPATLVQPVGSPLSLECTVEGTSNPNLYWYRQAAGRGLQLLFYSVGIGQISSEVPQNLSASRPQDRQFILSSKKLLLSDSGFYLCAWSTGTGQPQHFGDGTRLSIL.

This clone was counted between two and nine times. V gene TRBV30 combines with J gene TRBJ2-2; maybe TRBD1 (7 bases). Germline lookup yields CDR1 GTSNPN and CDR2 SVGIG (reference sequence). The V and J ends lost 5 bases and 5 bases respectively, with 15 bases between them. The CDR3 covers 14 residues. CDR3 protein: CAWAGQRATGELFF. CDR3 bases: TGTGCCTGGGCGGGACAGAGGGCTACCGGGGAGCTGTTTTTT.

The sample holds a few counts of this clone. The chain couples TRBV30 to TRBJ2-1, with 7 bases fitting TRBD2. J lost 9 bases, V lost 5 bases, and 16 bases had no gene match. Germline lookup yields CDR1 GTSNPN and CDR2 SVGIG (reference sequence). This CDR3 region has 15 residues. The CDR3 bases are TGTGCCTGGGACTTGGGATGGACTAGTCCGAGTGAGCAGTTCTTC. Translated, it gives CAWDLGWTSPSEQFF. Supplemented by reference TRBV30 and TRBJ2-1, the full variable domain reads SQTIHQWPATLVQPVGSPLSLECTVEGTSNPNLYWYRQAAGRGLQLLFYSVGIGQISSEVPQNLSASRPQDRQFILSSKKLLLSDSGFYLCAWDLGWTSPSEQFFGPGTRLTVL.

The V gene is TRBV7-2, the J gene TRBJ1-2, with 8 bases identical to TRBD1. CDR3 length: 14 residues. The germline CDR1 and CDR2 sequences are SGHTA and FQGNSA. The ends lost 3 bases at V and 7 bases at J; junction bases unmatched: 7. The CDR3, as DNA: TGTGCCAGCAGCTTCCAACAGGGGGAAGGTGGCTACACCTTC. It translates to CASSFQQGEGGYTF.

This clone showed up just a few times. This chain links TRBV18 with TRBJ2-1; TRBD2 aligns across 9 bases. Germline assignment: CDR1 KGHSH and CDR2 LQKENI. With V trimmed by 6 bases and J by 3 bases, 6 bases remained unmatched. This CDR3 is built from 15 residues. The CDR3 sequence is CASSSVSGSYNEQFF. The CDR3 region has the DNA TGTGCCAGCTCCTCGGTTAGCGGGAGCTACAATGAGCAGTTCTTC. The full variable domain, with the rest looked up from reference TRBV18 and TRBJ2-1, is NAGVMQNPRHLVRRRGQEARLRCSPMKGHSHVYWYRQLPEEGLKFMVYLQKENIIDESGMPKERFSAEFPKEGPSILRIQQVVRGDSAAYFCASSSVSGSYNEQFFGPGTRLTVL.

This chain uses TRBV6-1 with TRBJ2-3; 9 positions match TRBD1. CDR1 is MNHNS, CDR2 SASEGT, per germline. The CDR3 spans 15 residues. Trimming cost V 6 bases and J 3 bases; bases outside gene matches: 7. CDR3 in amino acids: CASSLDRGKTDTQYF. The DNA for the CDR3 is TGTGCCAGCAGCCTGGACAGGGGAAAAACAGATACGCAGTATTTT.

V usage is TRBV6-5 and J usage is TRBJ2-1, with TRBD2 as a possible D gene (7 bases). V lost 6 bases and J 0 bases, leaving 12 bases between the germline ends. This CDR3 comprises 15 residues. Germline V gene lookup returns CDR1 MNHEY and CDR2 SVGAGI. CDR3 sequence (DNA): TGTGCCAGCAGCCAGGGGAGGGGCTCCTACAATGAGCAGTTCTTC. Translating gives CASSQGRGSYNEQFF.

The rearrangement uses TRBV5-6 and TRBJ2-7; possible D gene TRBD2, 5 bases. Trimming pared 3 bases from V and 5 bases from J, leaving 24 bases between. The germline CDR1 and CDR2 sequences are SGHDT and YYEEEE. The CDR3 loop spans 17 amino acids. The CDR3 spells CASSWPRSLLEADEQYF. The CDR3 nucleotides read TGTGCCAGCAGCTGGCCTCGGAGCCTCCTAGAAGCGGACGAGCAGTACTTC.

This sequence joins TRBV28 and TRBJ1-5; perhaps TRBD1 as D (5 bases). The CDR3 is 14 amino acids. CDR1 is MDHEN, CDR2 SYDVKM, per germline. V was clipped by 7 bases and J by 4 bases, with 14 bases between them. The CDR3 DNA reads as TGTGCCAGCACCCAACGGGGGGGGAATCAGCCCCAGCATTTT. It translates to CASTQRGGNQPQHF. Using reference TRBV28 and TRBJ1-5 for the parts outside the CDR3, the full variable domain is DVKVTQSSRYLVKRTGEKVFLECVQDMDHENMFWYRQDPGLGLRLIYFSYDVKMKEKGDIPEGYSVSREKKERFSLILESASTNQTSMYLCASTQRGGNQPQHFGDGTRLSIL.

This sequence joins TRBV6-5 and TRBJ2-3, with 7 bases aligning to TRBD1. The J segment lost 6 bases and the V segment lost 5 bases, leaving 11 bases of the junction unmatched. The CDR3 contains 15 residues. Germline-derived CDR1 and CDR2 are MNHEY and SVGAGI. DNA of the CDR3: TGTGCCAGCAGTCCTACAGGGGTGGTAGGGGATACGCAGTATTTT. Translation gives CASSPTGVVGDTQYF.

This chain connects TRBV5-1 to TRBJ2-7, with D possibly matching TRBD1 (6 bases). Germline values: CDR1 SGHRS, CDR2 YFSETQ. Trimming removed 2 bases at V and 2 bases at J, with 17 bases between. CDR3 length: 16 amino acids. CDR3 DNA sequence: TGCGCCAGCAGCTTAACATTAGACAGGCCAACCTACGAGCAGTACTTC. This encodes CASSLTLDRPTYEQYF.

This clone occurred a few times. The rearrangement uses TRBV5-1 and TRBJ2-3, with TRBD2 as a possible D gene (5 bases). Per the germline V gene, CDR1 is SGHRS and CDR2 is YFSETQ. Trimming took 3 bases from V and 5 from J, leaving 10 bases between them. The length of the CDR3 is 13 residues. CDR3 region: CASSSWTGDTQYF. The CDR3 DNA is TGCGCCAGCAGCTCCTGGACTGGAGATACGCAGTATTTT.

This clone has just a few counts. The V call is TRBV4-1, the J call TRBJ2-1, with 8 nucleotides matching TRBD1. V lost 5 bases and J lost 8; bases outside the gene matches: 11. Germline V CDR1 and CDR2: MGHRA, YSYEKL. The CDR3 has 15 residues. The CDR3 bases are TGCGCCAGCAGCAGTACCGGGACAGGTGGCGATGAGCAGTTCTTC. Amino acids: CASSSTGTGGDEQFF.

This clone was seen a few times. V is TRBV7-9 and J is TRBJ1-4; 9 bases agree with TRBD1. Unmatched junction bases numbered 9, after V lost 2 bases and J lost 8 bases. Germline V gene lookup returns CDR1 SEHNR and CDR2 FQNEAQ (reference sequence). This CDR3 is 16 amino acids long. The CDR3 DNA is TGTGCCAGCAGCTTATCGGGACAGGGAATCCGGGAAAAACTGTTTTTT. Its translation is CASSLSGQGIREKLFF.

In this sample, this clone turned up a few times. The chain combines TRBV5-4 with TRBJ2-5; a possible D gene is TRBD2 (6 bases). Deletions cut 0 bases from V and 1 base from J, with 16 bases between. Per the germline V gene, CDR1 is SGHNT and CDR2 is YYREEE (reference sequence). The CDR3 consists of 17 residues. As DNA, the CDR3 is TGTGCCAGCAGCTTGGCCATAGGTGTAGCGGCCCAAGAGACCCAGTACTTC. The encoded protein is CASSLAIGVAAQETQYF. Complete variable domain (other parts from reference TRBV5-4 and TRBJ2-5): ETGVTQSPTHLIKTRGQQVTLRCSSQSGHNTVSWYQQALGQGPQFIFQYYREEENGRGNFPPRFSGLQFPNYSSELNVNALELDDSALYLCASSLAIGVAAQETQYFGPGTRLLVL.

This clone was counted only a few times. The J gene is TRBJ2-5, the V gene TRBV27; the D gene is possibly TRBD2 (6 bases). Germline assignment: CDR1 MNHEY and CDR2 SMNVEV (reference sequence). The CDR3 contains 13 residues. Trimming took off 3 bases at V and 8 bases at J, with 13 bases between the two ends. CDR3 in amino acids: CASSFPGAGTQYF. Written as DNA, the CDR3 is TGTGCCAGCAGTTTCCCGGGAGCTGGTACCCAGTACTTC.

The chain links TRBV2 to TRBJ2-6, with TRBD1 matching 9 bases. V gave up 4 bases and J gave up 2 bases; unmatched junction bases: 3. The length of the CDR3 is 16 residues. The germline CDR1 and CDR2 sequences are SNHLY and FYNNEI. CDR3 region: CASSVGQGAGANVLTF. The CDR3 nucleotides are TGTGCCAGCAGTGTGGGACAGGGCGCTGGGGCCAACGTCCTGACTTTC.

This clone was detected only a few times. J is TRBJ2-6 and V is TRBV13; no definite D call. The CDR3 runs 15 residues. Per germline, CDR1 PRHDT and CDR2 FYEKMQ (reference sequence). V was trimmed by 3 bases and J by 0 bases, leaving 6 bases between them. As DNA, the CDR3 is TGTGCCAGCAGCTTCGAGAACTCTGGGGCCAACGTCCTGACTTTC. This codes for CASSFENSGANVLTF.

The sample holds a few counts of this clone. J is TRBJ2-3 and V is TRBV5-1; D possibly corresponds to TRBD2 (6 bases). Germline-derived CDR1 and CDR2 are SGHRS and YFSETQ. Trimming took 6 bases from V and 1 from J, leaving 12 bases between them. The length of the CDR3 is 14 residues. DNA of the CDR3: TGCGCCAGCAAAGTTACGGGAGGCACAGATACGCAGTATTTT. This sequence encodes CASKVTGGTDTQYF.

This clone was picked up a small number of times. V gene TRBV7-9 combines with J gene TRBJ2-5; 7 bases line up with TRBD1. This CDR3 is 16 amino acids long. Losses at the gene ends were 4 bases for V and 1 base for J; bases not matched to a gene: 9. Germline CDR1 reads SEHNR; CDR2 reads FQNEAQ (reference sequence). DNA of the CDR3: TGTGCCAGCAGCTATACTCCGGGACAGAGCCAAGAGACCCAGTACTTC. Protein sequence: CASSYTPGQSQETQYF.

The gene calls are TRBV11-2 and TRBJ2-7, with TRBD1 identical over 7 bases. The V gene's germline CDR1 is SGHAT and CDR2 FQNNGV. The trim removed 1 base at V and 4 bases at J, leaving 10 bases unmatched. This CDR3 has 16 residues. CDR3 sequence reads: CASSLVRNRGDYEQYF. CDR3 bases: TGTGCCAGCAGCTTAGTCCGGAACAGGGGAGATTACGAGCAGTACTTC. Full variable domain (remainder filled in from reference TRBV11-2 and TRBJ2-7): EAGVAQSPRYKIIEKRQSVAFWCNPISGHATLYWYQQILGQGPKLLIQFQNNGVVDDSQLPKDRFSAERLKGVDSTLKIQPAKLEDSAVYLCASSLVRNRGDYEQYFGPGTRLTVT.

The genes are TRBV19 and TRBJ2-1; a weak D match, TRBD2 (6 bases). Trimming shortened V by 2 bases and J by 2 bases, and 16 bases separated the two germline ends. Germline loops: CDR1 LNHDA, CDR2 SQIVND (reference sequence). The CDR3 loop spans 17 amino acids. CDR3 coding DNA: TGTGCCAGTAGTATACGCGCTAGCGTGAATGCCTACAATGAGCAGTTCTTC. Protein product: CASSIRASVNAYNEQFF.

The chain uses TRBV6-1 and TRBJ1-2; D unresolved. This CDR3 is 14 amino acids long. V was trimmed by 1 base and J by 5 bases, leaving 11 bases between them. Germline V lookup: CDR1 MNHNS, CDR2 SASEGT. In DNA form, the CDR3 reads TGTGCCAGCAGTGAAGGCGGGGAAGGGTATGGCTACACCTTC. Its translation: CASSEGGEGYGYTF.